The rows below give T cell receptor beta chains drawn from one sample of a study of TIL therapy for anti-PD-1-resistant metastatic lung cancer. The protocol was immunoSEQ multiplex PCR, while the TCRdb copy is restricted to in-frame clones and leaves out a portion. The sample shows more than 90,000 clones, 55% to 75% of them seen only once. Source: tumor tissue, taken at baseline. Receptor source: a person aged 25 to 85 with non-small cell lung cancer. The conserved cysteine and the conserved F or W are not part of the CDR3 here. Fields, in order: V gene, CDR3 protein.

TRBV11-2 ASSPGRQSYEQY
TRBV7-2 ASSLNSGGRDEQY
TRBV28 ASSLSATGGTEKLF
TRBV6-1 ASSEAFAQVNEKLF
TRBV5-4 ASSEYTDTQY
TRBV6-1 ASSEPAGPTSDTQY
TRBV6-5 ASRGGASYEQY
TRBV5-1 ASSLTGTLGETQY
TRBV7-6 ASSFSRDRSNYGYT
TRBV7-2 ASSLGILAYEQY